This T cell receptor beta chain emerged from a study of shared clonotypes between healthy human individuals. After removal of 4 bases from V and 5 bases from J, the junction contained 2 bases not matched to a gene. The CDR3 is made up of 11 amino acids. Germline CDR1 SQVTM, CDR2 ANQGSEA. In the authors' workflow: As immunoSEQ supplied junction-only sequences (without quality scores), filtering differed. Data came from immunoSEQ multiplex PCR; TCRdb stores just in-frame clones and leaves some out. V and J calls and clone size come straight from that table; D and trimming were deduced from the DNA. The sample gives about 1.5 million clones, 95% to 99% of which show up once; less than 0.55% is in the top ten. A split of CD4+ cells into CD45RA+ naive and CD45RA-negative memory subsets was performed. This clone appeared a single time.

The chain employs TRBV29-1 and TRBJ2-7, with 7 bases fitting TRBD2. The clonotype originates from a man under 40 in good health. The sequenced sample consisted of naive CD4+ T cells sorted from blood. Documented subset: CD45RA+ positively selected. CDR3 DNA sequence: TGCAGCGTTGGCGGGAGTAACGAGCAGTACTTC. Translated: CSVGGSNEQYF.